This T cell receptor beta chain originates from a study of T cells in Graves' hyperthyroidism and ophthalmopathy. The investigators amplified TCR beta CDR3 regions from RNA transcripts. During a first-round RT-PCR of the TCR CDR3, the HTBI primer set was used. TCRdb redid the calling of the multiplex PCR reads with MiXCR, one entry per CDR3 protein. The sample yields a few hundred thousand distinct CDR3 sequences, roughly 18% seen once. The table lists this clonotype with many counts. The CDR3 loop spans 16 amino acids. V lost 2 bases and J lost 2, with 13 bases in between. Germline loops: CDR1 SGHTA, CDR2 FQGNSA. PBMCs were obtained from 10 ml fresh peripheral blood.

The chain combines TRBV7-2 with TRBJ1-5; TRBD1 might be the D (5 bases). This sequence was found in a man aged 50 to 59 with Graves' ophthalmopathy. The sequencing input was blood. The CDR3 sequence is CASSLNQGRGNQPQHF. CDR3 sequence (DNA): TGTGCCAGCAGCTTAAACCAGGGCAGGGGCAATCAGCCCCAGCATTTT.